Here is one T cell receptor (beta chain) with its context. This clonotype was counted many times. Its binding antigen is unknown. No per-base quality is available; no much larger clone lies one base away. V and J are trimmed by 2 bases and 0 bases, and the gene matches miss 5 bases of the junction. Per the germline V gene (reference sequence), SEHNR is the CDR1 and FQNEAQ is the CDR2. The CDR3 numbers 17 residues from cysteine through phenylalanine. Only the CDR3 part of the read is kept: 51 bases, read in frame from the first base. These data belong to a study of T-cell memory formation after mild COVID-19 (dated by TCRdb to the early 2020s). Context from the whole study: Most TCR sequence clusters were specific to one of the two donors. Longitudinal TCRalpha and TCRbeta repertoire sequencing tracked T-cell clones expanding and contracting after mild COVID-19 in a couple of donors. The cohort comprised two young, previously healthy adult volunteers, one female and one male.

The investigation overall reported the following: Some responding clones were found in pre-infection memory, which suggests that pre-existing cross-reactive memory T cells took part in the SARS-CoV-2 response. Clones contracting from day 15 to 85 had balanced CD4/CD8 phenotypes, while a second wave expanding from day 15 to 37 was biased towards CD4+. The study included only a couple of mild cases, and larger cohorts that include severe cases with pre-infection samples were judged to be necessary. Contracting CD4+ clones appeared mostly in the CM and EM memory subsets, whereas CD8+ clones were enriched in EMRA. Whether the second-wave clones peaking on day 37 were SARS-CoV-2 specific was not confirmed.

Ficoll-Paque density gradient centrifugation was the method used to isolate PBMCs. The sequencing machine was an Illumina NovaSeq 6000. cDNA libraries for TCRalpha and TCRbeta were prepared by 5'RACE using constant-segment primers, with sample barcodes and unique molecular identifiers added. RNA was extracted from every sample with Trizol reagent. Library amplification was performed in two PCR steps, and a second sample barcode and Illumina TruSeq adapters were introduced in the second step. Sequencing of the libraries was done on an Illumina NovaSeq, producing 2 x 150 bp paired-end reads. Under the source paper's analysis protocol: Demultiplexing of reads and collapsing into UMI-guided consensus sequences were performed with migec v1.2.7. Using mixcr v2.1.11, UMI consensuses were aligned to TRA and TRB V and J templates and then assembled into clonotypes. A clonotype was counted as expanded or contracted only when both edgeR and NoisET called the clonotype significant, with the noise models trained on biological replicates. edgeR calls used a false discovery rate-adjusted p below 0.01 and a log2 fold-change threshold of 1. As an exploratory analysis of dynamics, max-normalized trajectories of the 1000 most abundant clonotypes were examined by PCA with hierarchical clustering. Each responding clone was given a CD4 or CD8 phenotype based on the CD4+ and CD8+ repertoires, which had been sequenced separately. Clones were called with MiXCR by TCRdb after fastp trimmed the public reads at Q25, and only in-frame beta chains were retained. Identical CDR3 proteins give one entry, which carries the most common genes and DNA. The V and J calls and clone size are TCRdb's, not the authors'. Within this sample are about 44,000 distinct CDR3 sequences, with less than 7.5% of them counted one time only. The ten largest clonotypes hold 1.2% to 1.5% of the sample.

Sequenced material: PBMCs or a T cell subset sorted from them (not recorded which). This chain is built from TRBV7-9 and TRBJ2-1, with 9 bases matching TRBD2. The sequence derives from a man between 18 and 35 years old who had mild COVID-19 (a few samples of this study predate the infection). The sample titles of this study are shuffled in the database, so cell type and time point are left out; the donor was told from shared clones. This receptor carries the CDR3 CASSLWAGGSSYNEQFF. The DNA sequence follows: TGTGCCAGCAGCTTATGGGCGGGGGGGAGCTCCTACAATGAGCAGTTCTTC. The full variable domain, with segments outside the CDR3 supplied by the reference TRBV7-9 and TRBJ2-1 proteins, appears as DTGVSQNPRHKITKRGQNVTFRCDPISEHNRLYWYRQTLGQGPEFLTYFQNEAQLEKSRLLSDRFSAERPKGSFSTLEIQRTEQGDSAMYLCASSLWAGGSSYNEQFFGPGTRLTVL.